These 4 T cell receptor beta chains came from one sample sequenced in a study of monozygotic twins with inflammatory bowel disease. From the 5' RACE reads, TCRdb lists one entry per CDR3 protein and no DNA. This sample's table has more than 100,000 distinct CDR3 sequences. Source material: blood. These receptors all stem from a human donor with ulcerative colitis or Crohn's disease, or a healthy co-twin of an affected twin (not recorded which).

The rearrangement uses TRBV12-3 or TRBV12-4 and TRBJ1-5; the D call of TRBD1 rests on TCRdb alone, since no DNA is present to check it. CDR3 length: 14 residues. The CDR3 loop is CASRGQGPGQPQHF.

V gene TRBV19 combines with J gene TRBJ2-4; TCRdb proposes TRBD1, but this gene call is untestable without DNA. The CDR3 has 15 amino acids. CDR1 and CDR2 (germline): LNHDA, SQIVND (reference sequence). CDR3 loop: CASSTPGQGRDIQYF.

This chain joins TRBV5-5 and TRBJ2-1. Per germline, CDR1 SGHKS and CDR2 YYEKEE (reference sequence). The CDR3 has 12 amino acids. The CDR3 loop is CASSLAVNEQFF. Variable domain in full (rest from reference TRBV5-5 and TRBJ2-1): DAGVTQSPTHLIKTRGQQVTLRCSPISGHKSVSWYQQVLGQGPQFIFQYYEKEERGRGNFPDRFSARQFPNYSSELNVNALLLGDSALYLCASSLAVNEQFFGPGTRLTVL.

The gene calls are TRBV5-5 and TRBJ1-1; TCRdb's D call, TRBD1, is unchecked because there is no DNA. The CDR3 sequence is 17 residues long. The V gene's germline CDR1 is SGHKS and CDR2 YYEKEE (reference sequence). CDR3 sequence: CASSRDGQSRRNTEAFF.